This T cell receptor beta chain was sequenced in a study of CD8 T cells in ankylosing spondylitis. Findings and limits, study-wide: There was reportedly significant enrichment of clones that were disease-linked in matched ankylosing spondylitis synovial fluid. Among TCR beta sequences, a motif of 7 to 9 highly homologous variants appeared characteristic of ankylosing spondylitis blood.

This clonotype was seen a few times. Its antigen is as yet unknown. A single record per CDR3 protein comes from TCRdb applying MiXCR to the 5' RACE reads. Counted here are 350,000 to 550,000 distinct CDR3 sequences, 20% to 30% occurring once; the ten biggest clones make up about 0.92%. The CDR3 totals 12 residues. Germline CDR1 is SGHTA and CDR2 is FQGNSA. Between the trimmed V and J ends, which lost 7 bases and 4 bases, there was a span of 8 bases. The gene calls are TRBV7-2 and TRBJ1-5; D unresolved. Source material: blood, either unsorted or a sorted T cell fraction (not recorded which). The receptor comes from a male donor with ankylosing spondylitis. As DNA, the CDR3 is TGTGCCAGCACCTATCCTAATCAGCCCCAGCATTTT. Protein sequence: CASTYPNQPQHF.